The TCR beta chain under discussion was sequenced for a study of blood T cells in healthy people across ages. Study results and limitations: Significant beta diversity loss was already apparent by age 40, declining roughly linearly.

Using a J-beta primer mix together with a sample-barcoded 5' primer, a second PCR was run for roughly 6 to 12 cycles. With 12 random nucleotides, a template-switch adaptor tagged each individual cDNA molecule. In TCRdb, the 5' RACE reads were re-called with MiXCR into one record per CDR3 protein. The sample has 650,000 to 800,000 distinct CDR3 sequences, 40% to 65% seen once. Remarks on this clonotype: Its target is unknown.

The CDR3 runs 16 residues. From germline, CDR1 is SGHVS and CDR2 FNYEAQ. V trimming: 5 bases; J trimming: 2 bases; junction bases outside the gene matches: 9. The specimen sequenced was blood. The chain is built from TRBV7-6 and TRBJ2-3; 8 bases align to TRBD2. The receptor's source is a woman older than 75 in good health. The chain's CDR3 is CASSLTGRGVTDTQYF. In DNA form, the CDR3 reads TGTGCCAGCAGCCTGACGGGGCGGGGGGTCACAGATACGCAGTATTTT. The full variable domain, its missing parts supplied by reference TRBV7-6 and TRBJ2-3, is GAGVSQSPRYKVTKRGQDVALRCDPISGHVSLYWYRQALGQGPEFLTYFNYEAQQDKSGLPNDRFSAERPEGSISTLTIQRTEQRDSAMYRCASSLTGRGVTDTQYFGPGTRLTVL.